A single sample is the source of the 30 T cell receptor beta chains below, sequenced in a study of blood T cells in healthy people across ages. Using a J-beta primer mix together with a sample-barcoded 5' primer, a second PCR was run for about 6 to 11 cycles. TCRdb reprocessed the 5' RACE reads with MiXCR, giving one entry per CDR3 protein. The sample shows around 1,000,000 distinct CDR3 sequences, 20% to 25% of them seen only once. This sample also appeared in a second study, on T cells of mothers and their children.

Input material: blood. The source of these receptors is a girl between 2 and 10 years old in good health.

This sequence joins TRBV7-9 and TRBJ1-1; D not resolved. This CDR3 has 14 residues. Germline V gene data show CDR1 as SEHNR and CDR2 as FQNEAQ (reference sequence). Trimming took off 2 bases at V and 8 bases at J, with 15 bases between the two ends. The CDR3 spells CASSLPLEPGEAFF. CDR3 sequence (DNA): TGTGCCAGCAGCTTACCTCTTGAGCCGGGGGAAGCTTTCTTT. The full variable domain, completed using reference TRBV7-9 and TRBJ1-1, is DTGVSQNPRHKITKRGQNVTFRCDPISEHNRLYWYRQTLGQGPEFLTYFQNEAQLEKSRLLSDRFSAERPKGSFSTLEIQRTEQGDSAMYLCASSLPLEPGEAFFGQGTRLTVV.

The chain has TRBV5-8 and TRBJ1-2; TRBD1 might be the D (6 bases). CDR1 is SGHTS, CDR2 YDEGEE, per germline. V lost 0 bases, J lost 0 bases, and 12 bases lay in between. CDR3 length equals 16 residues. CDR3 sequence: CASSLGQDRANYGYTF. The CDR3 nucleotides are TGTGCCAGCAGCTTGGGACAGGACCGAGCTAACTATGGCTACACCTTC.

In its sample, this clonotype was seen a few times. This chain joins TRBV6-1 and TRBJ2-1, with TRBD2 as a possible D gene (6 bases). Germline CDR1 MNHNS, CDR2 SASEGT. This CDR3 is built from 18 residues. V was cut by 0 bases and J by 4 bases, with 19 bases left in between. This chain's CDR3 is CASSEAPRGPLGYNEQFF. Written as DNA, the CDR3 is TGTGCCAGCAGTGAAGCGCCGCGGGGACCCCTGGGATACAATGAGCAGTTCTTC.

The chain recombines TRBV28 with TRBJ2-7; tentatively, D is TRBD1 (6 bases). V lost 10 bases and J lost 3, with 25 bases in between. CDR1 and CDR2 from the germline V gene are MDHEN and SYDVKM. The CDR3 is 16 amino acids. The CDR3 DNA sequence: TGTGCCACCAGACAATTGAGTACAGGGTTAGGCTACGAGCAGTACTTC. Translation: CATRQLSTGLGYEQYF.

V usage is TRBV14 and J usage is TRBJ2-3; D is perhaps TRBD2 (6 bases). This CDR3 region has 14 residues. CDR1 is SGHDN, CDR2 FVKESK, per germline. The V and J ends lost 1 base and 4 bases respectively, with 9 bases between them. The DNA of the CDR3 is TGTGCCAGCAGCCAAGTAACTAGCCCAGATACGCAGTATTTT. Its translation: CASSQVTSPDTQYF.

The chain carries TRBV4-2 and TRBJ1-6; 9 bases are shared with TRBD1. The germline V gene encodes CDR1 LGHNA and CDR2 YNFKEQ. This CDR3 contains 18 residues. Trimming removed 0 bases from V and 5 bases from J; junction bases left unmatched: 8. The CDR3 coding sequence is TGTGCCAGCAGCCAAGACAGGGACAGGGAGGGCGATAATTCACCCCTCCACTTT. Its protein product is CASSQDRDREGDNSPLHF.

This clonotype was found a few times. The rearrangement links TRBV27 to TRBJ1-1; 8 nucleotides agree with TRBD1. Germline V gene sequence: CDR1 MNHEY, CDR2 SMNVEV (reference sequence). The trim removed 8 bases at V and 6 bases at J, leaving 8 bases unmatched. The CDR3 extends over 13 amino acids. CDR3 DNA: TGTGCCAGCGCTGGACAGGGACGGGCTGAAGCTTTCTTT. Translating it yields CASAGQGRAEAFF.

The chain joins TRBV5-5 to TRBJ1-1, with 9 nucleotides matching TRBD1. This CDR3 is built from 13 residues. Germline loops: CDR1 SGHKS, CDR2 YYEKEE (reference sequence). V lost 3 bases and J lost 8; bases outside the gene matches: 5. CDR3 sequence (DNA): TGTGCCAGCAGCTCGGACAGGGGAATAGAAGCTTTCTTT. Residues: CASSSDRGIEAFF.

This clonotype was counted only a few times. The chain couples TRBV5-1 to TRBJ2-5; tentative D call: TRBD2 (6 bases). Between the trimmed V and J ends, which lost 1 base and 2 bases, there was a span of 15 bases. The CDR3 totals 16 residues. Germline values: CDR1 SGHRS, CDR2 YFSETQ. This CDR3 is CASSLILGGIQETQYF. In nucleotides, the CDR3 is TGCGCCAGCAGCTTGATCCTCGGCGGGATACAAGAGACCCAGTACTTC.

The chain is built from TRBV4-1 and TRBJ2-7; TRBD1 matches 8 bases. The V gene end was trimmed by 0 bases and the J gene end by 5 bases; junction bases not matched to a gene: 3. Germline CDR1 reads MGHRA; CDR2 reads YSYEKL. The CDR3 runs to 14 residues. The CDR3 DNA reads as TGCGCCAGCAGCCAAGAGGACAGGGTGGACGAGCAGTACTTC. Translating it yields CASSQEDRVDEQYF.

The gene calls are TRBV29-1 and TRBJ2-7; D gene uncertain. CDR1 is SQVTM, CDR2 ANQGSEA, per germline. V lost 3 bases to trimming and J lost 4 bases, with 7 bases between them. The CDR3 runs to 11 residues. CDR3 sequence: CSVDDMYEQYF. In DNA form, the CDR3 reads TGCAGCGTTGATGACATGTACGAGCAGTACTTC.

The V gene is TRBV10-3, the J gene TRBJ2-5, with a tentative D call TRBD1 (6 bases). The CDR3 covers 14 residues. Germline CDR1 and CDR2: ENHRY and SYGVKD. V dropped 4 bases and J dropped 5 bases, with 14 bases sitting between them. DNA of the CDR3: TGTGCCATCAGTGTCCAGGGGCTTGGGGAGACCCAGTACTTC. Translating it yields CAISVQGLGETQYF.

The chain couples TRBV10-3 to TRBJ1-2; D uncertain. Germline V gene lookup returns CDR1 ENHRY and CDR2 SYGVKD. V lost 2 bases to trimming and J lost 4 bases, with 14 bases between them. The CDR3 spans 15 residues. CDR3 sequence reads: CAISEGSSRSYGYTF. CDR3 bases: TGTGCCATCAGTGAGGGAAGTAGCAGGTCCTATGGCTACACCTTC.

The J gene is TRBJ2-7, the V gene TRBV6-1; D is possibly TRBD1 (7 bases). The germline V gene has CDR1 MNHNS and CDR2 SASEGT. The CDR3 extends over 14 amino acids. V lost 5 bases, J lost 4 bases, and 15 bases lay in between. Here the CDR3 DNA reads TGTGCCAGCAGTAGAGACAGGGCGGGGTACGAGCAGTACTTC. This encodes CASSRDRAGYEQYF.

The rearrangement links TRBV12-3 or TRBV12-4 to TRBJ1-2, with 9 bases identical to TRBD1. The CDR3 runs to 13 residues. Trimming removed 6 bases from V and 8 bases from J; junction bases left unmatched: 7. CDR3: CASSTNRGQGYTF. Here the CDR3 DNA reads TGTGCCAGCAGCACTAACAGGGGGCAAGGCTACACCTTC.

The V and J genes are TRBV7-9 and TRBJ1-5; no definite D call. The CDR3 is 12 residues long. Trimming stripped 3 bases from V and 7 bases from J, with 7 bases between. Germline CDR1 reads SEHNR; CDR2 reads FQNEAQ (reference sequence). The CDR3 spells CASSFQEQPQHF. The CDR3 DNA follows: TGTGCCAGCAGCTTCCAGGAGCAGCCCCAGCATTTT.

This clonotype showed up just a few times. The chain employs TRBV4-3 and TRBJ2-7, with TRBD1 identical over 8 bases. The CDR3 sequence is 15 residues long. J lost 2 bases, V lost 2 bases, and 5 bases had no gene match. Germline CDR1 reads LGHNA; CDR2 reads YSLEER. This CDR3 reads CASSQMTGAPYEQYF. The CDR3 DNA reads as TGCGCCAGCAGCCAAATGACAGGGGCCCCCTACGAGCAGTACTTC.

This clonotype was seen a few times. J is TRBJ1-4 and V is TRBV6-5; D not certain. Per germline, CDR1 MNHEY and CDR2 SVGAGI. V was shortened by 5 bases and J by 8 bases, with 12 bases between the two germline ends. The CDR3 spans 13 residues. In DNA form, the CDR3 reads TGTGCCAGCAGTCTCATGGGCCCGGAAAAACTGTTTTTT. This gives the protein CASSLMGPEKLFF.

The table lists this clonotype with a few counts. A read error may produce the germline difference seen at one junction end. CDR3: CASSQEGEREGPVF. CDR3 bases: TGCGCCAGCAGCCAAGAAGGGGAGCGGGAGGGCCCGGTCTTC. V gene TRBV4-1 combines with J gene TRBJ2-1; 10 positions match TRBD2. This CDR3 comprises 14 residues. Germline loops: CDR1 MGHRA, CDR2 YSYEKL.

This clonotype was counted a few times. The chain combines TRBV12-3 or TRBV12-4 with TRBJ2-5; D unresolved. The CDR3 is 13 amino acids. V lost 5 bases and J 5 bases, leaving 12 bases between the germline ends. CDR3 DNA sequence: TGTGCCAGCAGTCAACCCCCAGTTGAGACCCAGTACTTC. It yields the protein CASSQPPVETQYF.

In this sample, this clonotype turned up a few times. The chain combines TRBV10-1 with TRBJ2-5; perhaps TRBD1 as D (6 bases). The V end was cut by 0 bases, the J end by 3 bases, with 8 bases between. The CDR3 is 14 amino acids. Germline V CDR1 and CDR2: WNHNN, SYGVQD (reference sequence). The CDR3 DNA is TGCGCCAGCAGTGAGTCGAGGGACAAAGAGACCCAGTACTTC. This gives the protein CASSESRDKETQYF.

This clonotype has more than one count but fewer than ten. The CDR3: CASSFPGQGDNEQFF. DNA of the CDR3: TGTGCCAGCAGCTTTCCGGGACAGGGGGACAATGAGCAGTTCTTC. The chain employs TRBV13 and TRBJ2-1, with 11 bases lining up with TRBD1. With 3 bases clipped from V and 5 bases from J, the junction kept 3 bases outside the gene matches. CDR1 and CDR2 (germline): PRHDT, FYEKMQ (reference sequence). The CDR3 is 15 residues long.

This sequence joins TRBV12-5 and TRBJ1-1, with D perhaps TRBD1 (6 bases). Germline V gene data show CDR1 as LGHNT and CDR2 as FRNRAP. Trimming stripped 5 bases from V and 3 bases from J, with 13 bases between. The CDR3 is 14 amino acids. CDR3 sequence: CASGIYGTHTEAFF. CDR3 DNA: TGTGCTAGTGGTATCTACGGGACACACACTGAAGCTTTCTTT.

The CDR3 reads CASSVEGQGTYGYTF. The CDR3 DNA follows: TGTGCCAGCAGCGTAGAAGGACAGGGGACCTATGGCTACACCTTC. V gene TRBV9 combines with J gene TRBJ1-2; TRBD1 aligns across 9 bases. This CDR3 contains 15 residues. Germline-derived CDR1 and CDR2 are SGDLS and YYNGEE. The ends lost 0 bases at V and 4 bases at J; junction bases unmatched: 4.

CDR3 protein: CASSLLVRISSTDTQYF. CDR3 DNA sequence: TGTGCCAGCAGTTTATTGGTGCGGATTTCTAGCACAGATACGCAGTATTTT. The chain has TRBV12-3 or TRBV12-4 and TRBJ2-3, with no clear D. V was cut by 2 bases and J by 0 bases, with 15 bases left in between. The CDR3 is 17 residues long.

This clonotype was seen more than once but under ten times. This rearrangement joins TRBV9 to TRBJ2-5; 8 nucleotides agree with TRBD2. The J call may be faulty, since TRBJ2-1 better matches the DNA end. The germline V gene has CDR1 SGDLS and CDR2 YYNGEE. The CDR3 loop spans 16 amino acids. CDR3 nucleotide sequence: TGTGCCAGCAGCGTAGGGGGGACTAGTGCATCGGGTGAGCAGTTCTTC. Residues: CASSVGGTSASGEQFF.

The chain has TRBV27 and TRBJ2-1, with D possibly being TRBD1 (5 bases). Germline V gene data show CDR1 as MNHEY and CDR2 as SMNVEV (reference sequence). V shed 3 bases and J shed 5 bases, with 20 bases lying between them. The CDR3 extends over 17 amino acids. The CDR3 DNA is TGTGCCAGCAGTTTGGTAGCAGGGAATAAGTTACACAATGAGCAGTTCTTC. Protein product: CASSLVAGNKLHNEQFF.

V usage is TRBV4-1 and J usage is TRBJ2-7; the D call may be TRBD1 or TRBD2 (5 bases each). Germline V gene sequence: CDR1 MGHRA, CDR2 YSYEKL. The CDR3 is 15 amino acids. V shed 5 bases and J shed 2 bases, with 16 bases lying between them. The CDR3 spells CASSLIGTTTYEQYF. CDR3 bases: TGCGCCAGCAGCTTAATCGGGACGACTACCTACGAGCAGTACTTC.

The CDR3 loop is CASSFGLAGGQAKNIQYF. CDR3 DNA sequence: TGCGCCAGCAGCTTCGGACTAGCGGGAGGCCAGGCCAAAAACATTCAGTACTTC. The chain couples TRBV4-1 to TRBJ2-4; 14 bases map to TRBD2. There are 18 residues in the CDR3. V was pared by 5 bases and J by 1 base, with 7 bases of the junction left unmatched. The germline gives CDR1 MGHRA, CDR2 YSYEKL.

J is TRBJ1-2 and V is TRBV7-3; D unresolved. Between the trimmed V and J ends, which lost 2 bases and 8 bases, there was a span of 12 bases. The CDR3 is 13 amino acids. CDR1 and CDR2 from the germline V gene are SGHTA and FQGTGA. The chain's CDR3 is CASSLLPQGGYTF. CDR3 DNA: TGTGCCAGCAGCTTACTCCCTCAAGGGGGCTACACCTTC.